This section outlines one T cell receptor (beta chain) sequence together with its context. Ophthalmopathy cases scored 3 or more on the Clinical Activity Score and 4 or more on NOSPECS grade, with duration below 3 months. Germline CDR1 is SEHNR and CDR2 is FQNEAQ (reference sequence). The CDR3 sequence is 15 residues long. V lost 9 bases to trimming and J lost 7 bases, with 25 bases between them. These data belong to a study of T cells in Graves' hyperthyroidism and ophthalmopathy. TCR beta CDR3 regions were amplified from RNA transcripts. The HTBI primer set drove a first-round RT-PCR of the TCR CDR3. In TCRdb, the multiplex PCR reads were re-called with MiXCR into one record per CDR3 protein. The sample records around 600,000 distinct CDR3 sequences, 11% to 15% being singletons.

Sequenced: blood. This TCR came from a woman aged 18-29 years with Graves' ophthalmopathy. This sequence joins TRBV7-9 and TRBJ2-7; a possible D gene is TRBD2 (6 bases). Here the CDR3 DNA reads TGTGCCAGTAACATAGTCGGGAGCAAAAGAGGGGAGCAGTACTTC. This translates into CASNIVGSKRGEQYF.